This passage covers 12 T cell receptor beta chains from one sample sequenced in a study of cytomegalovirus exposure and HLA in healthy donors. Researchers ran the PCR with 60 Vbeta and 13 Jbeta primers. Produced via immunoSEQ multiplex PCR; TCRdb's table is partial and in-frame only. The table shows tens of thousands of clones, with over 70% occurring only once. The source material was PBMCs. The receptors come from a man aged 50-59 years in good health and CMV-seropositive.

V usage is TRBV2 and J usage is TRBJ1-1; 10 nucleotides match TRBD1. The CDR3 is 14 amino acids. Losses at the gene ends were 5 bases for V and 5 bases for J; bases not matched to a gene: 5. Per the germline V gene, CDR1 is SNHLY and CDR2 is FYNNEI. The CDR3 region has the DNA TGTGCCAGCAGTTTGGGACAGGGGTGGACTGAAGCTTTCTTT. Protein sequence: CASSLGQGWTEAFF.

This sequence joins TRBV5-4 and TRBJ2-1; maybe TRBD2 (5 bases). V lost 2 bases and J lost 4, with 19 bases in between. Germline V lookup: CDR1 SGHNT, CDR2 YYREEE (reference sequence). CDR3 length: 17 amino acids. This CDR3 reads CASSFPPGGSRYNEQFF. The CDR3 DNA sequence: TGTGCCAGCAGCTTCCCCCCCGGTGGGAGTCGTTACAATGAGCAGTTCTTC.

This clone has only a few counts. This chain links TRBV15 with TRBJ2-5; possibly TRBD2 for D (7 bases). Germline CDR1 and CDR2: LNHNV and YYDKDF (reference sequence). V dropped 5 bases and J dropped 9 bases, with 25 bases sitting between them. This CDR3 spans 16 amino acids. CDR3 DNA sequence: TGTGCCACCAGCGTAGGGGCTGTAGGGGGGGTGTCGGCCCAGTACTTC. Amino acid sequence: CATSVGAVGGVSAQYF.

This CDR3 reads CASGKLAGTYEQYF. The DNA of the CDR3 is TGTGCCAGTGGAAAACTAGCGGGAACCTACGAGCAGTACTTC. The V gene is TRBV19, the J gene TRBJ2-7, with 10 bases that match TRBD2. The CDR3 runs 14 residues. Trimming at V came to 8 bases and at J to 2 bases, leaving 6 bases not matched to a gene. Germline V gives CDR1 LNHDA, CDR2 SQIVND (reference sequence). The full variable domain, its missing parts supplied by reference TRBV19 and TRBJ2-7, is DGGITQSPKYLFRKEGQNVTLSCEQNLNHDAMYWYRQDPGQGLRLIYYSQIVNDFQKGDIAEGYSVSREKKESFPLTVTSAQKNPTAFYLCASGKLAGTYEQYFGPGTRLTVT.

The V gene is TRBV29-1, the J gene TRBJ2-7; TRBD1 is a possible D gene (5 bases). The CDR3 totals 13 residues. Between the trimmed V and J ends, which lost 4 bases and 6 bases, there was a span of 16 bases. Germline-derived CDR1 and CDR2 are SQVTM and ANQGSEA. The CDR3 DNA reads TGCAGCGTTGGCCCCCCCCAGGGTACCGAGCAGTACTTC. Encoded protein: CSVGPPQGTEQYF.

The chain employs TRBV5-1 and TRBJ2-2, with TRBD2 matching 10 bases. The germline gives CDR1 SGHRS, CDR2 YFSETQ. CDR3 length: 17 residues. V dropped 4 bases and J dropped 0; count of bases not matched to a gene: 6. CDR3 coding DNA: TGCGCCAGCAGCGCTCGGACTAGCGGATCGAACACCGGGGAGCTGTTTTTT. It codes for CASSARTSGSNTGELFF.

This clone was counted only a few times. The chain employs TRBV9 and TRBJ1-1; D is unclear. This CDR3 has 14 amino acids. V was trimmed by 4 bases and J by 3 bases, leaving 13 bases between them. Germline V gene data show CDR1 as SGDLS and CDR2 as YYNGEE. As DNA, the CDR3 is TGTGCCAGCAGCTTCACGGACTCGGACACTGAAGCTTTCTTT. It translates to CASSFTDSDTEAFF.

The chain recombines TRBV30 with TRBJ1-2; D possibly corresponds to TRBD1 (5 bases). CDR1 and CDR2 from the germline V gene are GTSNPN and SVGIG (reference sequence). The CDR3 sequence is 13 residues long. The germline V and J ends were trimmed by 2 bases and 5 bases, with 12 bases remaining between them. The CDR3 spells CAWSPIRQYGYTF. The CDR3 DNA reads as TGTGCCTGGAGTCCAATCAGACAGTATGGCTACACCTTC.

The rearrangement links TRBV2 to TRBJ2-7, with D unresolved. V was pared by 9 bases and J by 7 bases, with 13 bases between. This CDR3 comprises 11 residues. Germline CDR1 reads SNHLY; CDR2 reads FYNNEI. The CDR3: CASHGALEQYF. The CDR3 DNA sequence: TGTGCCAGTCACGGTGCTCTGGAGCAGTACTTC.

There are a few counts of this clone. The rearrangement uses TRBV18 and TRBJ1-3; TRBD1 matches at 9 bases. There are 14 residues in the CDR3. The J segment lost 3 bases and the V segment lost 6 bases, leaving 3 bases of the junction unmatched. Per germline, CDR1 KGHSH and CDR2 LQKENI. CDR3 in DNA: TGTGCCAGCTCGCCGGACAGGGGTGGAAACACCATATATTTT. This encodes CASSPDRGGNTIYF.

As DNA, the CDR3 is TGTGCCAGCAGTTTAAATGGGGGGGCGATTTTTGATCAGCCCCAGCATTTT. Its protein product is CASSLNGGAIFDQPQHF. The chain links TRBV27 to TRBJ1-5; TRBD1 might be the D (6 bases). With 2 bases removed from V and 5 bases from J, the gap between germline ends came to 19 bases. The germline V gene encodes CDR1 MNHEY and CDR2 SMNVEV (reference sequence). The CDR3 runs 17 residues.

This chain connects TRBV5-4 to TRBJ2-4; no clear D gene. V lost 0 bases and J lost 0, with 7 bases in between. The germline CDR1 and CDR2 sequences are SGHNT and YYREEE (reference sequence). The CDR3 covers 15 residues. The CDR3 spells CASSLGSLAKNIQYF. CDR3 DNA: TGTGCCAGCAGCTTGGGTTCTCTAGCCAAAAACATTCAGTACTTC.